This TCR beta chain comes out of a study of CD8 T cells in seronegative destructive rheumatoid arthritis (TCRdb year 2020). For context, the study as a whole: Seven of the eight CND-RA patients were receiving biological drugs at sampling. Comparison cohorts of seropositive RA, seronegative RA and healthy controls came from an earlier published TCRbeta dataset rather than new sequencing. Researchers compared peripheral CD8+ TCRbeta repertoires from patients with CCP-negative destructive rheumatoid arthritis (CND-RA) against repertoires from newly diagnosed seropositive RA, seronegative RA and healthy controls. The investigation overall reported the following: Because diagnostic samples were lacking, the TCR repertoire differences may partly reflect years of poor disease control rather than having been present at onset. After adjustment for age, less diverse and more clonal CD8+ TCRbeta repertoires appeared to be present in CND-RA patients than in other RA subtypes. A distinct set of enriched public clonotypes appeared to be present in CND-RA patients, and the authors interpreted this finding as support for a separate disease subset. The small size of the CND-RA cohort was acknowledged as a limitation of the study. Compared with controls and other RA subtypes, CND-RA repertoires contained more CMV-reactive and fewer influenza A-reactive CD8+ TCRbeta sequences. Across the 117,399 clonotypes tested, no public clonotype enrichment was retained after Benjamini-Hochberg correction.

Following the manufacturer's instructions, genomic DNA from CD8+ cells served as the input for TCRbeta sequencing. A genomics technology centre in Finland performed the TCRbeta sequencing with the immunoSEQ assay. The authors processed their data as follows. Clonotype tables produced by the immunoSEQ preprocessing pipeline were converted into VDJtools format, and non-productive clonotypes were filtered out. Samples with fewer than 10,000 reads were excluded, the remaining samples were subsampled to 10,000 reads, and most of the eight CND-RA samples met this threshold. Shannon-Wiener, Simpson and clonality indices were calculated with the VDJtools CalcDiversityStats function on data subsampled to 10,000 reads. To infer antigen specificity, non-singleton TCRbeta clonotypes were hard-matched against VDJdb, with no mismatches permitted. Clusters with potentially shared antigen targets were formed by grouping CDR3 sequences that differed by one amino acid (Hamming distance 1). Public clonotypes were tested for group enrichment with one-sided Fisher's exact tests after resampling groups to six samples, repeated ten times. TCRdb obtained this table from immuneACCESS and retained in-frame rearrangements with V and J assigned. These tables miss some clones; where compared with another copy, unresolved V genes account for less than half of the shortfall, and the remainder is unexplained. The V and J calls and clone size come from that table; D and trimming were worked out from the DNA. A total of roughly 13,000 clones appear in this sample, around 86% of them only once. The ten largest make up around a quarter of the sample.

Regarding this clone: Its binding antigen is unknown. There are no base qualities to consult, and no much larger clone falls within one base.

CDR1 and CDR2, per the germline V gene, are MNHNS and SASEGT. The CDR3 starts with the cysteine, ends with the phenylalanine, and has 16 residues. The DNA shown is the 48-base CDR3, in frame from base 1. V sheds 1 base and J sheds 2 bases, leaving 9 bases between their ends. CND-RA patients tested negative on the clinical CCP2 antibody test, and even with active therapy their joint destruction kept progressing. Every CND-RA patient showed typical joint destruction in the wrists and ankles and had failed conventional anti-rheumatic therapy. CND-RA patients were sampled not at diagnosis but after long disease histories, which in several cases spanned decades. Each patient provided approximately 46 millilitres of EDTA-anticoagulated peripheral blood. Density gradient separation with Ficoll-Paque PLUS was used to isolate peripheral blood mononuclear cells. AutoMACS magnetic bead positive selection was used to isolate CD8+ cells from fresh or cryopreserved PBMCs, and flow cytometry was used to check purity. Genomic DNA was extracted with Nucleospin Tissue or Tissue XS kits and quantified on a Qubit 2.0 fluorometer.

The TCR originated in a woman aged 30 to 49 with seronegative destructive rheumatoid arthritis. The sequence is built from TRBV6-1 and TRBJ2-6; TRBD2 might be the D gene, on 6 matching bases. Sequenced sample: CD8+ T cells from blood. CDR3 reads: CASSEEGGAGANVLTF. The nucleotide sequence reads as follows: TGTGCCAGCAGTGAAGAGGGCGGGGCTGGGGCCAACGTCCTGACTTTC.